This T cell receptor beta chain was sequenced during a study of shared T cell receptors in the human thymus. Assay used: immunoSEQ multiplex PCR; TCRdb lists only in-frame clones, some missing. Of some 760,000 clones listed, roughly 88% are singletons. Unmatched junction bases numbered 8, after V lost 5 bases and J lost 5 bases. Germline CDR1 and CDR2: SGHTA and FQGNSA. The CDR3 is 14 amino acids. The same sample was also studied in work on human thymus T cells. That publication notes: Resections were taken during corrective heart surgery, and the thymus tissue came from these. Repertoires from thymus and blood appeared to show biased V and J gene usage.

The sequenced material came from thymocytes. This sequence was found in a girl less than two years old with a congenital heart defect. V is TRBV7-2 and J is TRBJ1-2; 7 positions match TRBD1. The CDR3: CASSQSRGEYGYTF. CDR3 sequence (DNA): TGTGCCAGCAGCCAGAGCAGGGGGGAGTATGGCTACACCTTC.